The clone carrying this TCR beta chain showed up just once. This record belongs to a study of blood T cell repertoires in COVID-19. The data were produced by immunoSEQ multiplex PCR, yet TCRdb's version contains in-frame clones alone and is incomplete. The table has 25,000 to 35,000 clones, 75% to 90% seen once. The ends were cut back, 0 bases at V and 0 bases at J, with 15 bases in the middle. CDR1 is SGDLS, CDR2 YYNGEE, per germline. The CDR3 sequence is 17 residues long. The specimen sequenced was peripheral blood. This clonotype was sampled from a man between 65 and 79 years old with active COVID-19. V usage is TRBV9 and J usage is TRBJ1-2; the D gene is possibly TRBD1 (6 bases). CDR3 residues: CASSVGGLRAANYGYTF. CDR3 sequence (DNA): TGTGCCAGCAGCGTAGGGGGGCTCAGGGCCGCTAACTATGGCTACACCTTC.